This T cell receptor (beta chain) appears in the sequencing data of a study of T cells in localized non-small cell lung cancer. Trimming left V 1 base short and J 0 bases short, with 17 bases between. The CDR3 has 17 residues. Germline V gene sequence: CDR1 SGHTS, CDR2 YDEGEE. Points from the study as a whole: Clonality peaked in uninvolved adjacent lung rather than tumor. Appearance in adjacent lung was seen for a median about 60 of the top 100 tumor clones. Heterogeneity cannot be ruled out, as sequencing used one tumor region only. Prolonged overall survival went with higher T cell density in the blood.

Assay: immunoSEQ multiplex PCR; the TCRdb copy retains only in-frame clones and omits some. The sample consists of tens of thousands of clones, 84% of them appearing once. This clone came up once. The target antigen is unknown. The clonotype was recovered from a man between 40 and 75 years old with stage I lung adenocarcinoma. The chain couples TRBV5-8 to TRBJ2-7; D is uncertain. Sample: peripheral blood, taken before any cancer treatment. For the CDR3, the DNA is TGTGCCAGCAGCTTGAATTTACGGACGGATTTCTCCTACGAGCAGTACTTC. This sequence encodes CASSLNLRTDFSYEQYF.